A single sample is the source of the 27 T cell receptor beta chains below, sequenced in a study of T cell responses to AZD1222 COVID-19 vaccine. Sequenced by immunoSEQ multiplex PCR; TCRdb stores in-frame clones only, minus some. The sample shows 120,000 or so clones, around 90% of them seen only once. Sequencing used peripheral blood, obtained 28 days after the second dose of the MenACWY control vaccine. The receptors here all came from an adult who received the MenACWY meningococcal vaccine as a control.

The J gene is TRBJ2-1, the V gene TRBV9; 7 bases map to TRBD2. V trimming: 2 bases; J trimming: 9 bases; junction bases outside the gene matches: 8. Germline V gene sequence: CDR1 SGDLS, CDR2 YYNGEE. The CDR3 runs 14 residues. The CDR3 nucleotides are TGTGCCAGCAGCGTCTCGCGGGGGAAGGGTGAGCAGTTCTTC. Its protein is CASSVSRGKGEQFF.

The rearrangement joins TRBV6-6 to TRBJ2-7; 11 nucleotides align to TRBD2. CDR3 length equals 14 residues. The ends lost 6 bases at V and 7 bases at J; junction bases unmatched: 8. Germline V gives CDR1 MNHNY, CDR2 SVGAGI (reference sequence). The CDR3 DNA is TGTGCCAGCAGGGGACTAGCGGAGATACGAGAGCAGTACTTC. Encoded protein: CASRGLAEIREQYF.

The chain recombines TRBV7-2 with TRBJ2-3; 8 bases agree with TRBD2. CDR1 and CDR2 (germline): SGHTA, FQGNSA. The CDR3 is made up of 11 amino acids. V lost 5 bases and J lost 11; bases outside the gene matches: 3. CDR3 loop: CASSIGGEQYF. In nucleotides, the CDR3 is TGTGCCAGCAGCATCGGGGGGGAGCAGTATTTT.

The rearrangement uses TRBV7-9 and TRBJ2-3, with D possibly being TRBD1 or TRBD2 (6 bases each). Germline lookup yields CDR1 SEHNR and CDR2 FQNEAQ (reference sequence). V dropped 6 bases and J dropped 5 bases, with 21 bases sitting between them. The CDR3 covers 16 residues. The chain's CDR3 is CASSLTSGGGRDTQYF. The CDR3 nucleotides read TGTGCCAGCAGTCTAACTTCTGGAGGGGGGCGAGATACGCAGTATTTT.

V usage is TRBV27 and J usage is TRBJ2-1; TRBD1 might be the D (6 bases). Germline V gene lookup returns CDR1 MNHEY and CDR2 SMNVEV (reference sequence). V dropped 6 bases and J dropped 7 bases, with 13 bases sitting between them. The CDR3 runs to 13 residues. For the CDR3, the DNA is TGTGCCAGCAGCCACAGGGCCGGTAATGAGCAGTTCTTC. It is translated as CASSHRAGNEQFF.

In nucleotides, the CDR3 is TGTGCCAGCAGTTTCCAGCGGGACTACGAGCAGTACTTC. Its translation: CASSFQRDYEQYF. The chain joins TRBV27 to TRBJ2-7, with TRBD2 matching 7 bases. Trimming cost V 3 bases and J 3 bases; bases outside gene matches: 2. The CDR3 loop spans 13 amino acids. The germline gives CDR1 MNHEY, CDR2 SMNVEV (reference sequence).

The chain employs TRBV28 and TRBJ2-7, with 7 nucleotides matching TRBD1. V gave up 6 bases and J gave up 3 bases; unmatched junction bases: 5. CDR3 length equals 13 residues. Germline values: CDR1 MDHEN, CDR2 SYDVKM. This CDR3 is CASRGTANYEQYF. The DNA for the CDR3 is TGTGCCAGCAGGGGGACAGCTAACTACGAGCAGTACTTC.

This chain joins TRBV6-5 and TRBJ2-7; no firm D call. CDR1 and CDR2 from the germline V gene are MNHEY and SVGAGI. The CDR3 covers 13 residues. Trimming removed 0 bases from V and 6 bases from J, with 9 bases in between. The CDR3 region is CASSYSTSSEQYF. The DNA of the CDR3 is TGTGCCAGCAGTTACTCGACGAGTAGCGAGCAGTACTTC.

The chain has TRBV3-1 (or the pseudogene TRBV3-2) and TRBJ1-5; no firm D call. The ends were cut back, 2 bases at V and 9 bases at J, with 14 bases in the middle. The germline gives CDR1 LGHDT, CDR2 YNNKEL (reference sequence). The CDR3 sequence is 14 residues long. DNA of the CDR3: TGTGCCAGCAGCCAAAGTCCAGGTCCGGGGCCCCAGCATTTT. Its translation is CASSQSPGPGPQHF.

The chain joins TRBV3-1 (or the pseudogene TRBV3-2) to TRBJ1-1; no definite D call. CDR3 length: 13 residues. V lost 6 bases and J 0 bases, leaving 8 bases between the germline ends. CDR1 LGHDT and CDR2 YNNKEL come from the germline V gene (reference sequence). The CDR3, as DNA: TGTGCCAGCAGTCATGCCGTGAACACTGAAGCTTTCTTT. Its protein is CASSHAVNTEAFF.

This clone was seen a few times. This chain links TRBV7-2 with TRBJ2-7; no definite D call. The V end was cut by 5 bases, the J end by 5 bases, with 10 bases between. The CDR3 is 12 amino acids. Germline CDR1 reads SGHTA; CDR2 reads FQGNSA. The CDR3 region has the DNA TGTGCCAGCAGCCTAAAGGGTAACGAGCAGTACTTC. This encodes CASSLKGNEQYF.

This chain connects TRBV18 to TRBJ2-1; 7 bases fit TRBD2. The CDR3 loop spans 15 amino acids. Germline CDR1 and CDR2: KGHSH and LQKENI. V lost 3 bases to trimming and J lost 3 bases; unmatched junction nucleotides: 5. The CDR3 is CASSPRGTNYNEQFF. The CDR3 bases are TGTGCCAGCTCACCCCGCGGGACTAACTACAATGAGCAGTTCTTC.

The chain employs TRBV5-1 and TRBJ2-1; TRBD2 is a possible D gene (6 bases). The V and J ends lost 4 bases and 6 bases respectively, with 17 bases between them. The length of the CDR3 is 15 residues. The germline CDR1 and CDR2 sequences are SGHRS and YFSETQ. In nucleotides, the CDR3 is TGCGCCAGCAGCCCCGATTACGGGAGACTCAATGAGCAGTTCTTC. It specifies CASSPDYGRLNEQFF.

This CDR3 is CASSPPRQQYTGELFF. DNA of the CDR3: TGTGCCAGCTCACCACCGCGGCAGCAATACACCGGGGAGCTGTTTTTT. This rearrangement joins TRBV18 to TRBJ2-2; D is uncertain. This CDR3 is built from 16 residues. CDR1 KGHSH and CDR2 LQKENI come from the germline V gene. V was clipped by 0 bases and J by 3 bases, with 11 bases between them.

This chain joins TRBV28 and TRBJ1-1; TRBD1 matches at 8 bases. The germline V gene has CDR1 MDHEN and CDR2 SYDVKM. V gave up 11 bases and J gave up 4 bases; unmatched junction bases: 6. The CDR3 loop spans 12 amino acids. The CDR3 here is CAGAGQATEAFF. As DNA, the CDR3 is TGTGCCGGGGCGGGACAGGCCACTGAAGCTTTCTTT.

V and J are TRBV18 and TRBJ2-5; possibly TRBD1 or TRBD2 for D (5 bases each). The germline V gene encodes CDR1 KGHSH and CDR2 LQKENI. The CDR3 is 14 residues long. V dropped 3 bases and J dropped 5 bases, with 13 bases sitting between them. The DNA of the CDR3 is TGTGCCAGCTCACCTAGAGGGGCGGTGGAGACCCAGTACTTC. It yields the protein CASSPRGAVETQYF.

This chain joins TRBV7-2 and TRBJ1-3; no reliable D call. This CDR3 has 15 residues. Trimming stripped 1 base from V and 3 bases from J, with 10 bases between. Germline CDR1 is SGHTA and CDR2 is FQGNSA. CDR3 sequence: CASSLGSSFGNTIYF. In nucleotides, the CDR3 is TGTGCCAGCAGCTTAGGGAGCTCCTTTGGAAACACCATATATTTT.

The V call is TRBV15, the J call TRBJ2-1; 13 bases are shared with TRBD2. The CDR3 totals 17 residues. Looked up from germline, CDR1 is LNHNV and CDR2 is YYDKDF (reference sequence). J was trimmed by 6 bases and V by 1 base; bases with no gene match: 6. The CDR3 here is CATSRVGTSGIRNEQFF. DNA for the CDR3: TGTGCCACCAGCAGAGTCGGGACTAGCGGGATCCGCAATGAGCAGTTCTTC.

This clone showed up just once. This chain uses TRBV25-1 with TRBJ2-7; 10 positions agree with TRBD1. The CDR3 is made up of 15 amino acids. Looked up from germline, CDR1 is MGHDK and CDR2 is SYGVNS. The V segment lost 6 bases and the J segment 2 bases; nucleotides outside the gene matches: 7. The CDR3 sequence: CASRGPGTGAYEQYF. The CDR3 DNA sequence: TGTGCCAGCAGAGGCCCCGGGACAGGGGCCTACGAGCAGTACTTC.

V and J are TRBV6-2 or TRBV6-3 and TRBJ2-5; 9 bases fit TRBD2. Losses at the gene ends were 2 bases for V and 1 base for J; bases not matched to a gene: 2. Germline CDR1 reads MNHEY; CDR2 reads SVGEGT. CDR3 length: 15 amino acids. CDR3 DNA sequence: TGTGCCAGCAGTTACAGGCGGGGGGGCCAAGAGACCCAGTACTTC. Encoded protein: CASSYRRGGQETQYF.

The chain joins TRBV5-4 to TRBJ2-7, with 7 bases aligning to TRBD1. The CDR3 runs to 14 residues. The germline V gene has CDR1 SGHNT and CDR2 YYREEE (reference sequence). Trimming at V came to 3 bases and at J to 4 bases, leaving 7 bases not matched to a gene. The CDR3 DNA reads TGTGCCAGCAGCTATCCGGGACAGACTTACGAGCAGTACTTC. Protein product: CASSYPGQTYEQYF.

This clone was picked up one time. The CDR3 DNA reads as TGTGCCAGCAGTACACCCCGGGACAGCTTCACAGATACGCAGTATTTT. This encodes CASSTPRDSFTDTQYF. V usage is TRBV6-6 and J usage is TRBJ2-3; 7 nucleotides line up with TRBD1. V was pared by 5 bases and J by 2 bases, with 10 bases of the junction left unmatched. The CDR3 contains 16 residues. Germline assignment: CDR1 MNHNY and CDR2 SVGAGI (reference sequence).

The gene calls are TRBV4-1 and TRBJ1-5, with no clear D. Germline V gene sequence: CDR1 MGHRA, CDR2 YSYEKL. The CDR3 has 14 residues. V shed 0 bases and J shed 7 bases, with 10 bases lying between them. CDR3 region: CASSQETGFQPQHF. The CDR3 region has the DNA TGCGCCAGCAGCCAAGAAACCGGGTTCCAGCCCCAGCATTTT.

The rearrangement uses TRBV6-5 and TRBJ1-4; D unclear. V dropped 7 bases and J dropped 5 bases, with 14 bases sitting between them. The germline gives CDR1 MNHEY, CDR2 SVGAGI. The CDR3 has 14 amino acids. The CDR3, as DNA: TGTGCCAGCAACGGCCGCCGGACCAATGAAAAACTGTTTTTT. Translating it yields CASNGRRTNEKLFF.

V usage is TRBV7-2 and J usage is TRBJ1-4; 10 nucleotides match TRBD1. With V trimmed by 4 bases and J by 7 bases, 6 bases remained unmatched. Germline V gene sequence: CDR1 SGHTA, CDR2 FQGNSA. CDR3 length: 15 residues. The chain's CDR3 is CASSSLGTGAEKLFF. The CDR3 DNA reads as TGTGCCAGCAGCTCCTTAGGGACAGGGGCTGAAAAACTGTTTTTT.

V is TRBV7-2 and J is TRBJ2-3; 7 bases fit TRBD2. The CDR3 is made up of 15 amino acids. With 6 bases clipped from V and 4 bases from J, the junction kept 10 bases outside the gene matches. The germline V gene has CDR1 SGHTA and CDR2 FQGNSA. The CDR3 is CASRSSAGIADTQYF. As DNA, the CDR3 is TGTGCCAGCAGGTCATCAGCGGGGATCGCAGATACGCAGTATTTT.

The chain has TRBV25-1 and TRBJ2-1; D may be TRBD2 (5 bases). V gave up 0 bases and J gave up 7 bases, with 13 bases separating them. The CDR3 contains 15 residues. Germline CDR1 MGHDK, CDR2 SYGVNS. CDR3 amino acids: CASSEYWTDPNEQFF. The CDR3, as DNA: TGTGCCAGCAGTGAATATTGGACTGACCCGAATGAGCAGTTCTTC.